This TCR beta chain is from a study of cytotoxic CD8 clonotypes in ibrutinib-treated CLL. Study at large: Partial responses numbered approximately 24 and complete responses 2; after a median around 74 months, roughly 14 stayed remitted and about twelve progressed. Samples showed on average roughly 260,000 productive templates and tens of thousands of productive rearrangements. General observations from the study: Before falling back toward baseline at progression, clonality had risen at the time of ibrutinib response.

With regard to this clone: Its target is not known.

TCR beta library input comprised around 2 micrograms of genomic DNA from cryopreserved PBMCs. Germline CDR1 is MNHEY and CDR2 is SMNVEV (reference sequence). The length of the CDR3 is 13 residues. The trim removed 8 bases at V and 10 bases at J, leaving 7 bases unmatched. Clones were read by immunoSEQ multiplex PCR, and TCRdb kept only the in-frame ones, dropping some. The data show around 150,000 clones, about four fifths seen once. The chain couples TRBV27 to TRBJ2-1; 11 bases map to TRBD2. This sequence originates from a human donor with chronic lymphocytic leukemia. Sample: PBMCs, taken after 12 months of ibrutinib treatment. The CDR3 coding sequence is TGTGCCAGCTCAATAGCGGGGGGGCAAGAGCAGTTCTTC. Protein sequence: CASSIAGGQEQFF.